Below, 30 T cell receptor beta chains from the same sample are listed, as sequenced in a study of cytomegalovirus exposure and HLA in healthy donors. A multiplex PCR was run with 60 Vbeta primers and 13 Jbeta primers. Method: immunoSEQ multiplex PCR; TCRdb's copy keeps in-frame clones and lacks some. The repertoire has about 250,000 clones, 72% of them found once; the top ten carry around 2%. Sequencing used PBMCs. All receptors come from a female donor in good health and CMV-seronegative.

The chain uses TRBV7-9 and TRBJ1-1, with D maybe TRBD1 (6 bases). The length of the CDR3 is 15 residues. V gave up 0 bases and J gave up 4 bases, with 12 bases separating them. Per the germline V gene, CDR1 is SEHNR and CDR2 is FQNEAQ (reference sequence). CDR3 sequence (DNA): TGTGCCAGCAGCTTAGCGCTCCTGGGGGCCACTGAAGCTTTCTTT. Residues: CASSLALLGATEAFF.

This rearrangement joins TRBV5-4 to TRBJ2-7; the match to TRBD2 covers 12 bases. V lost 3 bases to trimming and J lost 5 bases; unmatched junction nucleotides: 12. CDR1 and CDR2 (germline): SGHNT, YYREEE (reference sequence). CDR3 length: 17 residues. CDR3 sequence: CASSSSNLAGGPHEQYF. The CDR3 nucleotides read TGTGCCAGCAGCTCCTCAAACCTAGCGGGAGGGCCCCACGAGCAGTACTTC.

The V call is TRBV7-9, the J call TRBJ2-2; 10 nucleotides line up with TRBD2. The V and J ends lost 5 bases and 7 bases, in that order; junction bases with no gene match: 10. Germline V CDR1 and CDR2: SEHNR, FQNEAQ (reference sequence). CDR3 length: 16 residues. CDR3 sequence reads: CASSDLAGDRIGELFF. For the CDR3, the DNA is TGTGCCAGCAGCGACCTAGCGGGAGATCGTATCGGGGAGCTGTTTTTT. Based on the CDR3 plus reference TRBV7-9 and TRBJ2-2, the full variable domain is DTGVSQNPRHKITKRGQNVTFRCDPISEHNRLYWYRQTLGQGPEFLTYFQNEAQLEKSRLLSDRFSAERPKGSFSTLEIQRTEQGDSAMYLCASSDLAGDRIGELFFGEGSRLTVL.

The V gene is TRBV30, the J gene TRBJ1-3; 9 bases are shared with TRBD1. Germline loops: CDR1 GTSNPN, CDR2 SVGIG (reference sequence). There are 12 residues in the CDR3. The V and J ends lost 8 bases and 8 bases, in that order; junction bases with no gene match: 7. CDR3 protein: CARGQGSDTIYF. The CDR3 DNA reads TGTGCCAGGGGACAGGGATCCGACACCATATATTTT.

Notes on this clone: At one of its ends the junction is not consistent with the germline gene, which may arise from a read error. V usage is TRBV7-9 and J usage is TRBJ1-2; D remains ambiguous. The CDR3 is 11 amino acids. Germline assignment: CDR1 SEHNR and CDR2 FQNEAQ (reference sequence). CDR3 DNA sequence: TGTTCCAGCAGCTTATCTTATGGCTACACCTTC. Translating it yields CSSSLSYGYTF.

The rearrangement uses TRBV2 and TRBJ1-2; TRBD1 matches at 7 bases. V was pared by 4 bases and J by 3 bases, with 2 bases of the junction left unmatched. The germline V gene encodes CDR1 SNHLY and CDR2 FYNNEI. The CDR3 consists of 13 residues. CDR3 residues: CASSGQGYYGYTF. The CDR3 DNA is TGTGCCAGCAGTGGACAGGGCTACTATGGCTACACCTTC.

The rearrangement joins TRBV2 to TRBJ2-7; 8 bases line up with TRBD1. This CDR3 comprises 13 residues. J lost 3 bases, V lost 8 bases, and 6 bases had no gene match. Germline assignment: CDR1 SNHLY and CDR2 FYNNEI. The CDR3 DNA reads TGTGCCAGCTCTCGGGACAGGAGCTACGAGCAGTACTTC. Amino acid sequence: CASSRDRSYEQYF.

The chain uses TRBV10-3 and TRBJ2-6, with TRBD1 identical over 7 bases. Germline values: CDR1 ENHRY, CDR2 SYGVKD. This CDR3 comprises 14 residues. The V and J ends lost 11 bases and 4 bases, in that order; junction bases with no gene match: 8. CDR3 region: CAARQGSGANVLTF. CDR3 sequence (DNA): TGTGCCGCCAGACAGGGATCCGGGGCCAACGTCCTGACTTTC.

The chain joins TRBV12-5 to TRBJ2-3; TRBD1 aligns across 8 bases. Germline V gene data show CDR1 as LGHNT and CDR2 as FRNRAP. The CDR3 is 17 amino acids. The V and J ends lost 6 bases and 0 bases, in that order; junction bases with no gene match: 11. The chain's CDR3 is CASGPGQASLSTDTQYF. DNA for the CDR3: TGTGCTAGTGGACCGGGACAGGCGAGTCTAAGCACAGATACGCAGTATTTT. The whole variable domain, filled in from reference TRBV12-5 and TRBJ2-3, reads DARVTQTPRHKVTEMGQEVTMRCQPILGHNTVFWYRQTMMQGLELLAYFRNRAPLDDSGMPKDRFSAEMPDATLATLKIQPSEPRDSAVYFCASGPGQASLSTDTQYFGPGTRLTVL.

This chain links TRBV6-5 with TRBJ2-1; no clear D gene. Trimming stripped 8 bases from V and 5 bases from J, with 16 bases between. Germline lookup yields CDR1 MNHEY and CDR2 SVGAGI. The CDR3 spans 14 residues. The CDR3 loop is CASSNQAYNNEQFF. As DNA, the CDR3 is TGTGCCAGCTCCAATCAAGCCTATAACAATGAGCAGTTCTTC.

The V and J genes are TRBV5-1 and TRBJ2-5, with 9 bases fitting TRBD1. The CDR3 totals 14 residues. After removal of 4 bases from V and 5 bases from J, the junction contained 6 bases not matched to a gene. The germline V gene encodes CDR1 SGHRS and CDR2 YFSETQ. This chain's CDR3 is CASSAGTGKETQYF. Here the CDR3 DNA reads TGCGCCAGCAGCGCCGGGACAGGGAAGGAGACCCAGTACTTC.

The rearrangement links TRBV7-2 to TRBJ2-3; 7 nucleotides line up with TRBD2. Germline V lookup: CDR1 SGHTA, CDR2 FQGNSA. V shed 0 bases and J 6 bases; nucleotides not matched to a gene: 6. The CDR3 is 15 amino acids. The chain's CDR3 is CASSLAAGVGDTQYF. The CDR3 DNA reads as TGTGCCAGCAGCTTAGCCGCGGGAGTTGGGGATACGCAGTATTTT.

The sample holds one count of this clone. The V call is TRBV6-5, the J call TRBJ2-7, with 10 positions matching TRBD1. The CDR3 consists of 12 residues. Germline CDR1 and CDR2: MNHEY and SVGAGI. The ends lost 8 bases at V and 7 bases at J; junction bases unmatched: 5. The CDR3 here is CASGTGVGEQYF. The CDR3 coding sequence is TGTGCCAGCGGGACAGGGGTTGGGGAGCAGTACTTC.

The V gene is TRBV7-9, the J gene TRBJ1-2; D is unclear. Per the germline V gene, CDR1 is SEHNR and CDR2 is FQNEAQ (reference sequence). The V end lost 2 bases, the J end lost 0 bases, and 13 bases lay between the germline ends. This CDR3 contains 16 residues. The chain's CDR3 is CASSLSEEVANYGYTF. CDR3 in DNA: TGTGCCAGCAGCTTAAGTGAGGAGGTAGCTAACTATGGCTACACCTTC.

This clone was found once. V and J are TRBV7-9 and TRBJ1-4; 8 bases map to TRBD1. Per the germline V gene, CDR1 is SEHNR and CDR2 is FQNEAQ (reference sequence). The CDR3 length is 17 residues. V shed 4 bases, J shed 6 bases, and the junction held 13 bases outside the gene matches. The chain's CDR3 is CASSYLRGRQGYEKLFF. DNA of the CDR3: TGTGCCAGCAGCTACCTCCGGGGGAGACAGGGGTATGAAAAACTGTTTTTT.

This clone turned up a few times. The chain links TRBV28 to TRBJ2-7; possible D gene TRBD1, 5 bases. The CDR3 contains 13 residues. Germline V gene data show CDR1 as MDHEN and CDR2 as SYDVKM. The germline V and J ends were trimmed by 6 bases and 2 bases, with 11 bases remaining between them. The CDR3 sequence: CASSRTGPYEQYF. For the CDR3, the DNA is TGTGCCAGCAGCAGAACAGGACCCTACGAGCAGTACTTC.

In this sample, this clone turned up a few times. CDR3 coding DNA: TGTGCCAGCAGTAAGCGGACTGTTAACACCGGGGAGCTGTTTTTT. It is translated as CASSKRTVNTGELFF. The chain links TRBV6-5 to TRBJ2-2; perhaps TRBD2 as D (5 bases). Trimming left V 5 bases short and J 2 bases short, with 12 bases between. The CDR3 contains 15 residues. Germline CDR1 is MNHEY and CDR2 is SVGAGI.

CDR3 loop: CASSLESGEVQFF. CDR3 nucleotides: TGTGCCAGCAGCTTAGAGTCAGGGGAAGTGCAGTTCTTC. The chain carries TRBV11-3 and TRBJ2-1; a possible D gene is TRBD1 (6 bases). This CDR3 has 13 residues. V was shortened by 0 bases and J by 12 bases, with 12 bases between the two germline ends. Germline V CDR1 and CDR2: SGHNT, YENEEA.

This clone was seen a few times. This chain connects TRBV6-5 to TRBJ1-2, with D perhaps matching TRBD1 (6 bases). V gave up 7 bases and J gave up 2 bases, with 17 bases separating them. The CDR3 totals 15 residues. The germline V gene has CDR1 MNHEY and CDR2 SVGAGI. CDR3 amino acids: CASTQGFGLNYGYTF. The CDR3, as DNA: TGTGCCAGCACTCAGGGGTTCGGACTGAACTATGGCTACACCTTC.

The chain is built from TRBV5-1 and TRBJ1-4; 7 bases are shared with TRBD1. The CDR3 spans 15 residues. Trimming at V came to 3 bases and at J to 3 bases, leaving 5 bases not matched to a gene. The germline V gene encodes CDR1 SGHRS and CDR2 YFSETQ. In DNA, the CDR3 is TGCGCCAGCAGCTCAAAGGGGGCTTCTAATGAAAAACTGTTTTTT. It encodes CASSSKGASNEKLFF.

In the case of this clone: The sample holds other DNA sequences that translate to the same CDR3. The V and J genes are TRBV5-1 and TRBJ2-5; the D is unclear. The V end was cut by 2 bases, the J end by 1 base, with 3 bases between. The germline V gene encodes CDR1 SGHRS and CDR2 YFSETQ. The CDR3 runs 12 residues. The CDR3 protein is CASSFLQETQYF. CDR3 nucleotide sequence: TGCGCCAGCAGCTTCCTCCAAGAGACCCAGTACTTC.

The rearrangement uses TRBV7-2 and TRBJ2-1; TRBD1 matches 7 bases. With 4 bases clipped from V and 5 bases from J, the junction kept 5 bases outside the gene matches. The CDR3 is 14 amino acids. Germline CDR1 SGHTA, CDR2 FQGNSA. The CDR3: CASSSGGRDNEQFF. Written as DNA, the CDR3 is TGTGCCAGCAGCTCAGGGGGTCGGGACAATGAGCAGTTCTTC.

This clone was counted a single time. The gene calls are TRBV7-6 and TRBJ2-3, with 15 bases that match TRBD2. The CDR3 sequence is 16 residues long. CDR1 is SGHVS and CDR2 is FNYEAQ in the germline V gene. Trimming at V came to 4 bases and at J to 5 bases, leaving 4 bases not matched to a gene. The CDR3 reads CASSSRTSGREDTQYF. The CDR3 nucleotides are TGTGCCAGCAGCTCTAGGACTAGCGGGAGGGAAGATACGCAGTATTTT.

V is TRBV5-4 and J is TRBJ2-5, with D possibly matching TRBD1 (5 bases). Germline-derived CDR1 and CDR2 are SGHNT and YYREEE (reference sequence). Trimming cost V 0 bases and J 5 bases, with 11 bases left between them. The CDR3 has 14 residues. CDR3 DNA: TGTGCCAGCAGCTTGGAGGGGCCTGGGGAGACCCAGTACTTC. This gives the protein CASSLEGPGETQYF.

This clone appeared a single time. This chain connects TRBV5-1 to TRBJ1-1; the D gene is possibly TRBD1 (5 bases). V was trimmed by 4 bases and J by 1 base, leaving 17 bases between them. This CDR3 is 16 amino acids long. Germline CDR1 and CDR2: SGHRS and YFSETQ. The CDR3 loop reads CASSPGEWGSNTEAFF. The CDR3 DNA sequence: TGCGCCAGCAGCCCGGGGGAGTGGGGGTCGAACACTGAAGCTTTCTTT. The variable domain in full, completed from reference TRBV5-1 and TRBJ1-1, reads KAGVTQTPRYLIKTRGQQVTLSCSPISGHRSVSWYQQTPGQGLQFLFEYFSETQRNKGNFPGRFSGRQFSNSRSEMNVSTLELGDSALYLCASSPGEWGSNTEAFFGQGTRLTVV.

The chain joins TRBV12-2 to TRBJ2-3; the listed D gene, TRBD2, was not tested against the DNA. TRBV12-2 is a listed pseudogene. The CDR3 is 15 residues long. CDR3 loop: CASRLLAIVPDTQYF. The CDR3, as DNA: TGTGCAAGTCGCTTATTAGCTATCGTTCCAGATACGCAGTATTTT.

The V call is TRBV5-1, the J call TRBJ2-3; 8 positions match TRBD2. The V gene's germline CDR1 is SGHRS and CDR2 YFSETQ. CDR3 size: 17 residues. Trimming took 5 bases from V and 0 from J; bases not matched to a gene: 11. CDR3 loop: CASSFRGLGTSTDTQYF. The CDR3 DNA sequence: TGCGCCAGCAGTTTTAGGGGACTAGGTACTAGCACAGATACGCAGTATTTT.

The V and J genes are TRBV7-8 and TRBJ2-2; TRBD2 matches 16 bases. The CDR3 is 16 amino acids. The V segment lost 6 bases and the J segment 7 bases; nucleotides outside the gene matches: 5. Germline V gene sequence: CDR1 SGHVS, CDR2 FQNEAQ. The CDR3: CASRGLAGGGHGELFF. The DNA for the CDR3 is TGTGCCAGCAGGGGACTAGCGGGAGGGGGGCACGGGGAGCTGTTTTTT. The whole variable domain, remainder taken from reference TRBV7-8 and TRBJ2-2, is GAGVSQSPRYKVAKRGQDVALRCDPISGHVSLFWYQQALGQGPEFLTYFQNEAQLDKSGLPSDRFFAERPEGSVSTLKIQRTQQEDSAVYLCASRGLAGGGHGELFFGEGSRLTVL.

The table lists this clone with a count of one. The rearrangement links TRBV28 to TRBJ1-2; TRBD1 might be the D (5 bases). Germline CDR1 and CDR2: MDHEN and SYDVKM. Deletions cut 3 bases from V and 0 bases from J, with 8 bases between. The CDR3 extends over 14 amino acids. Written as DNA, the CDR3 is TGTGCCAGCAGTTTCGGGGGGACTAACTATGGCTACACCTTC. Protein sequence: CASSFGGTNYGYTF.

This clone appeared once. J is TRBJ2-3 and V is TRBV4-1, with TRBD2 matching over 12 bases. From germline, CDR1 is MGHRA and CDR2 YSYEKL. The J segment lost 2 bases and the V segment lost 1 base, leaving 13 bases of the junction unmatched. The CDR3 extends over 20 amino acids. CDR3 residues: CASSQGQPRLAGEVTDTQYF. For the CDR3, the DNA is TGCGCCAGCAGCCAAGGGCAGCCCCGACTAGCGGGAGAGGTCACAGATACGCAGTATTTT.